This T cell receptor beta chain was recorded in a study of T cells after yellow fever vaccination. TCRdb re-called the 5' RACE reads with MiXCR, one entry per CDR3 protein. The sample records 100,000 to 150,000 distinct CDR3 sequences, about 8.4% being singletons. Germline CDR1 reads LGHNA; CDR2 reads YSLEER. CDR3 length: 15 residues. The V end lost 0 bases, the J end lost 4 bases, and 12 bases lay between the germline ends. This clonotype has a handful of counts. This specimen consisted of CD8+ T cells sorted from PBMCs, obtained on the day of the yellow fever booster vaccination. The sequence was obtained from a man aged 18 to 29 who received the YFV17D yellow fever vaccine. This chain uses TRBV4-3 with TRBJ1-2; perhaps TRBD1 as D (6 bases). CDR3 sequence reads: CASSQDLTGSYGYTF. DNA for the CDR3: TGCGCCAGCAGCCAAGATTTAACAGGGAGCTATGGCTACACCTTC.